The entry below describes one TCR beta chain. These data belong to a study of blood T cell repertoires in COVID-19. Overall study context: The cDNA or gDNA used as material had been derived from T cells, B-cell-depleted T cells, or PBMCs.

The V gene's germline CDR1 is KGHSH and CDR2 LQKENI. The CDR3 contains 15 residues. V was pared by 4 bases and J by 2 bases, with 11 bases between. Sequenced by immunoSEQ multiplex PCR; TCRdb stores in-frame clones only, minus some. Seen here are just over 300,000 clones, approximately 90% observed once, and the top ten hold about 4.2%. The TCR sequence derives from a man younger than 40 who had recovered from COVID-19. This chain joins TRBV18 and TRBJ1-4; no clear D gene. Sequencing used PBMCs or T cells enriched from blood (not recorded which). The CDR3 coding sequence is TGTGCCAGCTCACGAATGCCGGGGACTAATGAAAAACTGTTTTTT. It specifies CASSRMPGTNEKLFF. Combining the CDR3 with reference TRBV18 and TRBJ1-4 gives the whole variable domain NAGVMQNPRHLVRRRGQEARLRCSPMKGHSHVYWYRQLPEEGLKFMVYLQKENIIDESGMPKERFSAEFPKEGPSILRIQQVVRGDSAAYFCASSRMPGTNEKLFFGSGTQLSVL.